Below are 4 T cell receptor beta chains sequenced from a single sample in a study of blood T cell repertoires in COVID-19. Using immunoSEQ multiplex PCR, the repertoire was profiled, and TCRdb retains in-frame clones only, with some absent. The sample has about 73,000 clones, 80% to 85% seen once. The sequenced sample was peripheral blood. All receptors come from a human donor in a cohort sampled during active COVID-19.

The rearrangement joins TRBV23-1 to TRBJ2-3; TRBD1 agrees at 8 bases. TRBV23-1 is noted as an ORF with a role that remains uncertain. This CDR3 contains 19 residues. The J segment lost 0 bases and the V segment lost 3 bases, leaving 14 bases of the junction unmatched. CDR3 sequence reads: CASSHPHRRTGPSTDTQYF. CDR3 sequence (DNA): TGCGCCAGCAGTCATCCCCATCGGAGGACAGGGCCCAGCACAGATACGCAGTATTTT.

The rearrangement joins TRBV6-6 to TRBJ1-1, with D maybe TRBD1 (6 bases). The CDR3 loop spans 14 amino acids. The V gene's germline CDR1 is MNHNY and CDR2 SVGAGI (reference sequence). The V and J ends lost 6 bases and 3 bases respectively, with 14 bases between them. CDR3 bases: TGTGCCAGCAGCTTCCTACAGGGCGACACTGAAGCTTTCTTT. The encoded protein is CASSFLQGDTEAFF.

In its sample, this clone was seen a few times. This chain connects TRBV19 to TRBJ2-5; possibly TRBD1 for D (6 bases). V lost 3 bases to trimming and J lost 6 bases, with 20 bases between them. CDR3 length: 16 residues. Germline lookup yields CDR1 LNHDA and CDR2 SQIVND (reference sequence). The CDR3 is CASSIGFSQGIKTQYF. The CDR3 nucleotides are TGTGCCAGTAGTATTGGTTTTTCCCAGGGGATCAAGACCCAGTACTTC.

The chain has TRBV6-5 and TRBJ2-5, with a weak D call TRBD1 (6 bases). Trimming pared 0 bases from V and 2 bases from J, leaving 10 bases between. The CDR3 totals 15 residues. Germline V lookup: CDR1 MNHEY, CDR2 SVGAGI. The CDR3 loop is CASSYSPGEQETQYF. The CDR3 coding sequence is TGTGCCAGCAGTTACTCTCCAGGGGAACAAGAGACCCAGTACTTC.